This is a list of T cell receptor beta chains from one sample in a study of T-cell reconstitution after alpha-beta-depleted transplantation in children. TCRdb re-derived calls from the PCR reads in MiXCR, one entry per CDR3 protein. The data show hundreds of thousands of distinct CDR3 sequences, with approximately 17% seen just once and about 39% held by the top ten. The sequencing used PBMCs, mostly from graft donor cells, collected 360 days after TCRalphabeta/CD19-depleted stem cell transplant. These receptors were collected from a male patient aged 2-10 years who had a stem cell transplant for acute lymphoblastic leukemia, so the T cells may come from the graft donor. CDR3s include the opening cysteine and the closing phenylalanine or tryptophan. A D gene is named only where the DNA matches it firmly. Only some rows state a clone size, as once, few, many or a class for expanded clones.

V	J	D	size	CDR3	DNA
TRBV5-6	TRBJ2-1	-	few	CASSLIGHEQFF	TGTGCCAGCAGCTTAATAGGCCATGAGCAGTTCTTC
TRBV5-1	TRBJ2-2	-	few	CASSLAGPSGELFF	TGCGCCAGCAGCTTGGCGGGGCCGTCCGGGGAGCTGTTTTTT
TRBV10-3	TRBJ2-1	-	-	CAISESTPPNEQFF	TGTGCCATCAGTGAGTCCACACCCCCTAATGAGCAGTTCTTC
TRBV15	TRBJ2-2	TRBD2	few	CATSRGGGRDTGELFF	TGTGCCACCAGCAGAGGCGGGGGGCGCGACACCGGGGAGCTGTTTTTT
TRBV5-1	TRBJ2-1	-	-	CASSLAAKGSYNEQFF	TGCGCCAGCAGCTTGGCCGCGAAGGGCTCCTACAATGAGCAGTTCTTC
TRBV20-1	TRBJ1-5	TRBD1	many	CSARDRRQGQPQHF	TGCAGTGCTAGAGATAGAAGACAGGGGCAGCCCCAGCATTTT
TRBV12-3/TRBV12-4	TRBJ2-3	TRBD2	few	CASSLGTSGGQNTQYF	TGTGCCAGCAGTTTAGGGACTAGCGGGGGGCAAAATACGCAGTATTTT
TRBV5-6	TRBJ1-1	-	-	CASRISGTEAFF	TGTGCCAGCAGAATATCGGGCACTGAAGCTTTCTTT
TRBV10-3	TRBJ2-7	-	-	CAIGGYEQYF	TGTGCCATCGGGGGCTACGAGCAGTACTTC
TRBV20-1	TRBJ1-5	-	-	CSAIPQGGNQPQHF	TGCAGTGCTATCCCGCAGGGAGGAAATCAGCCCCAGCATTTT
TRBV12-3/TRBV12-4	TRBJ1-1	-	-	CASRTGPTEAFF	TGTGCCAGCAGAACAGGCCCAACTGAAGCTTTCTTT
TRBV3-1	TRBJ2-7	-	few	CASSQEGTFEQYF	TGTGCCAGCAGCCAAGAAGGGACATTTGAGCAGTACTTC
TRBV7-2	TRBJ2-2	-	many	CASSLNRVGNTGELFF	TGTGCCAGCAGCCTAAATAGGGTGGGGAACACCGGGGAGCTGTTTTTT
TRBV6-1	TRBJ1-1	TRBD1	-	CASSDGTGPTEAFF	TGTGCCAGCAGTGACGGGACAGGGCCCACTGAAGCTTTCTTT
TRBV5-1	TRBJ2-1	-	many	CASSSPHDEQFF	TGCGCCAGCAGCTCACCCCACGATGAGCAGTTCTTC
TRBV10-3	TRBJ2-7	-	-	CSISHPGTGYEQYF	TGTTCCATTAGCCACCCGGGCACCGGGTACGAGCAGTACTTC
TRBV7-8	TRBJ2-7	TRBD1	-	CASRDRGSYEQYF	TGTGCCAGCAGGGACAGGGGGTCCTACGAGCAGTACTTC
TRBV3-1	TRBJ2-3	-	-	CASSQVGGRTDTQYF	TGTGCCAGCAGCCAAGTCGGGGGACGCACAGATACGCAGTATTTT
TRBV9	TRBJ1-1	TRBD1	many	CASSGGDSPPRTEAFF	TGTGCCAGCAGCGGAGGGGACAGTCCCCCGAGGACTGAAGCTTTCTTT
TRBV5-1	TRBJ2-2	TRBD2	-	CASGLGAGELFF	TGCGCCAGCGGACTAGGGGCCGGGGAGCTGTTTTTT
TRBV6-2/TRBV6-3	TRBJ2-5	-	-	CASSYSDAETQYF	TGTGCCAGCAGTTACTCGGATGCAGAGACCCAGTACTTC
TRBV18	TRBJ2-5	-	-	CASSPVLKETQYF	TGTGCCAGCTCACCGGTTCTGAAGGAGACCCAGTACTTC
TRBV20-1	TRBJ2-5	-	many	CSARERGQPAETQYF	TGCAGTGCTAGAGAAAGAGGCCAACCGGCGGAGACCCAGTACTTC
TRBV7-2	TRBJ2-2	-	-	CASSSFRGVNTGELFF	TGTGCCAGCAGCTCATTCCGGGGAGTTAACACCGGGGAGCTGTTTTTT